Below, 31 T cell receptor beta chains from the same sample are listed, as sequenced in a study of spatial heterogeneity in lung cancer (dated by TCRdb to about 2019). Reading the label with the study, this specimen's time point is: sample taken at primary tumor resection. Library preparation employed 5' RACE. Sequenced on a NextSeq 500. TCRdb trimmed public reads at Q25 via fastp, called clones via MiXCR and kept in-frame beta chains. Here each entry gathers all rows of one CDR3 protein and keeps the most common genes and DNA. For this sample the table gives roughly 48,000 distinct CDR3 sequences, of which approximately 5.3% were detected only once. 11% of the sample is held by the ten biggest clonotypes. The sample in question was PBMCs, obtained at surgery. The receptors here all came from a male donor with early-stage non-small cell lung cancer.

The chain is built from TRBV20-1 and TRBJ1-2, with 7 positions matching TRBD1. Trimming removed 0 bases from V and 2 bases from J; junction bases left unmatched: 9. This CDR3 comprises 16 residues. The germline V gene has CDR1 DFQATT and CDR2 SNEGSKA (reference sequence). CDR3 in amino acids: CSARDRIRGANYGYTF. The CDR3 region has the DNA TGCAGTGCTAGAGATAGGATCAGGGGGGCGAACTATGGCTACACCTTC.

This clonotype was seen repeatedly, ten times or more. The chain carries TRBV6-5 and TRBJ2-7; D remains ambiguous. Germline-derived CDR1 and CDR2 are MNHEY and SVGAGI. The V gene lost 0 bases and the J gene lost 6 bases, with 6 bases spanning the gap. The CDR3 extends over 12 amino acids. CDR3 protein: CASSYSTGEQYF. The CDR3 nucleotides read TGTGCCAGCAGTTACTCGACCGGCGAGCAGTACTTC.

Many counts were recorded for this clonotype. This chain links TRBV6-5 with TRBJ2-5; perhaps TRBD1 as D (6 bases). Germline V CDR1 and CDR2: MNHEY, SVGAGI. The CDR3 has 17 amino acids. Trimming removed 3 bases at V and 4 bases at J, with 21 bases between. The CDR3 sequence is CASSYRALQGSGETQYF. The CDR3, as DNA: TGTGCCAGCAGTTATCGCGCGTTACAGGGATCGGGAGAGACCCAGTACTTC.

This chain's CDR3 is CASSEHLGEQYF. The CDR3 coding sequence is TGTGCCAGCAGTGAACACCTCGGGGAGCAGTACTTC. The rearrangement links TRBV6-1 to TRBJ2-7; D unclear. Deletions cut 2 bases from V and 7 bases from J, with 9 bases between. The CDR3 has 12 residues. Germline values: CDR1 MNHNS, CDR2 SASEGT.

This clonotype was found many times. For the CDR3, the DNA is TGTGCCAGCAGCTTAAGGTCCTACCCGAGGAACACTGAAGCTTTCTTT. This encodes CASSLRSYPRNTEAFF. The chain joins TRBV7-2 to TRBJ1-1; the D is unclear. Germline V gene data show CDR1 as SGHTA and CDR2 as FQGNSA. V was shortened by 2 bases and J by 1 base, with 14 bases between the two germline ends. The CDR3 covers 16 residues.

Sample share makes this clonotype medium-sized. This chain links TRBV5-4 with TRBJ2-3; possible D gene TRBD2, 6 bases. V lost 2 bases and J 2 bases, leaving 12 bases between the germline ends. Germline CDR1 SGHNT, CDR2 YYREEE (reference sequence). The CDR3 runs 15 residues. The CDR3 DNA sequence: TGTGCCAGCAGCTTACTAGCCACTGACACAGATACGCAGTATTTT. Its translation is CASSLLATDTDTQYF.

There are many counts of this clonotype. V gene TRBV7-9 combines with J gene TRBJ2-1; TRBD1 matches 8 bases. Germline V gene lookup returns CDR1 SEHNR and CDR2 FQNEAQ (reference sequence). Unmatched junction bases numbered 11, after V lost 5 bases and J lost 2 bases. The CDR3 is 17 residues long. CDR3 DNA sequence: TGTGCCAGCAGCCCAACTAACGGACAGGGCCCCTACAATGAGCAGTTCTTC. This sequence encodes CASSPTNGQGPYNEQFF.

This clonotype has ten or more counts. This chain links TRBV6-5 with TRBJ2-5; no reliable D call. CDR1 MNHEY and CDR2 SVGAGI come from the germline V gene. The CDR3 covers 13 residues. V lost 7 bases, J lost 1 base, and 10 bases lay in between. CDR3 residues: CASTDFSQETQYF. In DNA, the CDR3 is TGTGCCAGCACAGATTTCTCCCAAGAGACCCAGTACTTC.

This clonotype was observed many times. The rearrangement uses TRBV5-1 and TRBJ2-1; D is perhaps TRBD1 (6 bases). Germline CDR1 and CDR2: SGHRS and YFSETQ. With 3 bases removed from V and 4 bases from J, the gap between germline ends came to 8 bases. The CDR3 extends over 13 amino acids. CDR3 protein: CASSSDRYNEQFF. The CDR3 DNA reads as TGCGCCAGCAGCTCCGACAGGTACAATGAGCAGTTCTTC.

This clonotype showed up many times. This chain links TRBV5-1 with TRBJ2-3; 7 bases match TRBD1. Germline lookup yields CDR1 SGHRS and CDR2 YFSETQ. The CDR3 length is 17 residues. The V and J ends lost 0 bases and 2 bases, in that order; junction bases with no gene match: 9. As DNA, the CDR3 is TGCGCCAGCAGCTTGGTGCAGGGGGTCCATCCCACAGATACGCAGTATTTT. Amino acid sequence: CASSLVQGVHPTDTQYF.

In its sample, this clonotype was seen many times. The chain couples TRBV20-1 to TRBJ2-1; 7 bases match TRBD2. With V trimmed by 0 bases and J by 8 bases, 10 bases remained unmatched. Germline CDR1 and CDR2: DFQATT and SNEGSKA (reference sequence). This CDR3 region has 15 residues. CDR3 amino acids: CSAREREMGGDEQFF. The CDR3 nucleotides read TGCAGTGCTAGAGAGCGGGAGATGGGTGGGGATGAGCAGTTCTTC.

This clonotype was observed many times. The chain has TRBV29-1 and TRBJ2-7, with D possibly matching TRBD1 (6 bases). From germline, CDR1 is SQVTM and CDR2 ANQGSEA. CDR3 size: 13 residues. V was clipped by 5 bases and J by 5 bases, with 16 bases between them. The chain's CDR3 is CSVRWQGLNEQYF. DNA of the CDR3: TGCAGCGTTCGGTGGCAGGGGTTGAACGAGCAGTACTTC.

The chain recombines TRBV7-2 with TRBJ1-3; the D is unclear. Trimming left V 1 base short and J 2 bases short, with 9 bases between. The germline gives CDR1 SGHTA, CDR2 FQGNSA. There are 15 residues in the CDR3. CDR3 in DNA: TGTGCCAGCAGCTTAGTTGGAGGGCCTGGAAACACCATATATTTT. This translates into CASSLVGGPGNTIYF.

This clonotype showed up many times. The rearrangement uses TRBV20-1 and TRBJ2-3; 11 bases map to TRBD2. Germline CDR1 is DFQATT and CDR2 is SNEGSKA (reference sequence). CDR3 length: 15 residues. V was pared by 4 bases and J by 5 bases, with 8 bases of the junction left unmatched. CDR3 sequence: CSATITSGRKDTQYF. In nucleotides, the CDR3 is TGCAGTGCTACCATCACTAGCGGGAGAAAAGATACGCAGTATTTT.

The chain is built from TRBV27 and TRBJ2-1; no reliable D call. This CDR3 is 12 amino acids long. CDR1 is MNHEY, CDR2 SMNVEV, per germline (reference sequence). V dropped 2 bases and J dropped 10 bases, with 9 bases sitting between them. The CDR3 loop is CASSLTRHEQFF. The DNA for the CDR3 is TGTGCCAGCAGTTTAACCAGACACGAGCAGTTCTTC.

This clonotype was seen many times. The CDR3 reads CSAEGFKGLAERSRGYNEQFF. The DNA of the CDR3 is TGCAGTGCTGAAGGTTTTAAGGGACTAGCGGAGAGGAGTAGAGGATACAATGAGCAGTTCTTC. The gene calls are TRBV20-1 and TRBJ2-1; 11 positions match TRBD2. J gave up 4 bases and V 5 bases, and 25 bases lay outside the gene matches. Germline V gene lookup returns CDR1 DFQATT and CDR2 SNEGSKA (reference sequence). This CDR3 contains 21 residues.

This clonotype showed up just a few times. V gene TRBV5-1 combines with J gene TRBJ2-1; maybe TRBD2 (5 bases). V was trimmed by 4 bases and J by 4 bases, leaving 6 bases between them. This CDR3 contains 12 residues. Germline assignment: CDR1 SGHRS and CDR2 YFSETQ. The DNA for the CDR3 is TGCGCCAGCAGCCCGGGGTACAATGAGCAGTTCTTC. Its translation is CASSPGYNEQFF.

This clonotype has a count of ten or more. The rearrangement links TRBV5-1 to TRBJ2-5; 8 nucleotides align to TRBD1. The CDR3 consists of 13 residues. Trimming removed 7 bases from V and 2 bases from J; junction bases left unmatched: 4. Germline V gene lookup returns CDR1 SGHRS and CDR2 YFSETQ. The CDR3 DNA reads as TGCGCCAGCTCGGGACAGGCACAAGAGACCCAGTACTTC. Its protein is CASSGQAQETQYF.

This clonotype was seen at least ten times. This sequence joins TRBV7-9 and TRBJ1-5; D is uncertain. Trimming left V 5 bases short and J 3 bases short, with 8 bases between. The CDR3 has 13 residues. Germline V lookup: CDR1 SEHNR, CDR2 FQNEAQ (reference sequence). The CDR3 DNA sequence: TGTGCCAGCAGCGGACTGACCAATCAGCCCCAGCATTTT. Protein sequence: CASSGLTNQPQHF.

This clonotype was counted many times. The chain combines TRBV20-1 with TRBJ2-1; tentative D call: TRBD1 (6 bases). CDR1 and CDR2 (germline): DFQATT, SNEGSKA (reference sequence). The CDR3 length is 15 residues. V lost 0 bases and J lost 5, with 14 bases in between. In DNA, the CDR3 is TGCAGTGCTAGAGATTTCGGACAGTATCACAATGAGCAGTTCTTC. Translated, it gives CSARDFGQYHNEQFF.

The rearrangement uses TRBV4-1 and TRBJ2-1; no clear D gene. The CDR3 length is 14 residues. In germline, CDR1 is MGHRA, CDR2 YSYEKL. V was pared by 0 bases and J by 4 bases, with 7 bases between. CDR3 in DNA: TGCGCCAGCAGCCAAGAGAAGGGTTACAATGAGCAGTTCTTC. The encoded protein is CASSQEKGYNEQFF.

This clonotype was observed a handful of times. The J gene is TRBJ2-3, the V gene TRBV28, with D unclear. CDR1 MDHEN and CDR2 SYDVKM come from the germline V gene. This CDR3 spans 12 amino acids. Trimming took off 1 base at V and 2 bases at J, with 1 base between the two ends. The CDR3 reads CASSLFTDTQYF. The CDR3 DNA sequence: TGTGCCAGCAGTTTATTCACAGATACGCAGTATTTT.

Ten or more counts support this clonotype. The chain recombines TRBV5-1 with TRBJ2-7; 8 bases are a match to TRBD1. The length of the CDR3 is 15 residues. Unmatched junction bases numbered 8, after V lost 4 bases and J lost 2 bases. Germline CDR1 is SGHRS and CDR2 is YFSETQ. This CDR3 reads CASSITGTGPYEQYF. The CDR3 DNA reads TGCGCCAGCAGCATCACCGGGACAGGACCCTACGAGCAGTACTTC.

Judged by abundance, this clonotype is medium-sized (0.01 to 0.1%). This chain uses TRBV7-2 with TRBJ2-6, with D perhaps TRBD1 (6 bases). The germline V gene has CDR1 SGHTA and CDR2 FQGNSA. The CDR3 consists of 16 residues. V was pared by 5 bases and J by 0 bases, with 11 bases between. CDR3 coding DNA: TGTGCCAGCAGCCTGAGAGGGGGCTCTGGGGCCAACGTCCTGACTTTC. This encodes CASSLRGGSGANVLTF.

This clonotype appeared many times. The chain joins TRBV29-1 to TRBJ1-1; a possible D gene is TRBD1 (6 bases). The CDR3 spans 11 residues. Germline CDR1 and CDR2: SQVTM and ANQGSEA. V was shortened by 4 bases and J by 4 bases, with 7 bases between the two germline ends. CDR3 nucleotides: TGCAGCGTTGGACAGGCCACTGAAGCTTTCTTT. Protein: CSVGQATEAFF. Looking up the rest from reference TRBV29-1 and TRBJ1-1 gives the full variable domain: SAVISQKPSRDICQRGTSLTIQCQVDSQVTMMFWYRQQPGQSLTLIATANQGSEATYESGFVIDKFPISRPNLTFSTLTVSNMSPEDSSIYLCSVGQATEAFFGQGTRLTVV.

This clonotype came up many times. The rearrangement links TRBV12-3 or TRBV12-4 to TRBJ2-3; TRBD2 aligns across 10 bases. The CDR3 runs to 13 residues. V lost 6 bases and J lost 5; bases outside the gene matches: 2. The CDR3 region is CASRSGRGDTQYF. CDR3 in DNA: TGTGCCAGCAGAAGCGGGAGGGGAGATACGCAGTATTTT.

This clonotype was detected many times. CDR3 sequence reads: CASSWGQSSYNEQFF. CDR3 nucleotide sequence: TGTGCCAGCAGCTGGGGTCAGAGCTCCTACAATGAGCAGTTCTTC. The rearrangement links TRBV5-5 to TRBJ2-1; no clear D gene. The CDR3 extends over 15 amino acids. Germline V gene data show CDR1 as SGHKS and CDR2 as YYEKEE (reference sequence). The V end lost 3 bases, the J end lost 0 bases, and 10 bases lay between the germline ends. The whole variable domain, filled in from reference TRBV5-5 and TRBJ2-1, reads DAGVTQSPTHLIKTRGQQVTLRCSPISGHKSVSWYQQVLGQGPQFIFQYYEKEERGRGNFPDRFSARQFPNYSSELNVNALLLGDSALYLCASSWGQSSYNEQFFGPGTRLTVL.

This clonotype was counted at least ten times. The chain is built from TRBV20-1 and TRBJ1-1, with TRBD1 matching 7 bases. Per germline, CDR1 DFQATT and CDR2 SNEGSKA (reference sequence). The CDR3 has 13 amino acids. V lost 0 bases to trimming and J lost 5 bases; unmatched junction nucleotides: 3. The CDR3 is CSAREGGRTEAFF. CDR3 bases: TGCAGTGCTAGAGAAGGGGGCCGTACTGAAGCTTTCTTT.

The chain recombines TRBV7-2 with TRBJ2-5; D call uncertain. V lost 1 base and J 5 bases, leaving 11 bases between the germline ends. CDR1 and CDR2 from the germline V gene are SGHTA and FQGNSA. The CDR3 covers 14 residues. CDR3 in amino acids: CASSLEVVGETQYF. Here the CDR3 DNA reads TGTGCCAGCAGCTTAGAGGTCGTGGGGGAGACCCAGTACTTC.

This clonotype was counted ten times or more. This rearrangement joins TRBV7-2 to TRBJ2-1; no clear D. This CDR3 is built from 13 residues. CDR1 and CDR2 (germline): SGHTA, FQGNSA. With 1 base removed from V and 3 bases from J, the gap between germline ends came to 4 bases. CDR3 amino acids: CASSLENYNEQFF. In DNA form, the CDR3 reads TGTGCCAGCAGCTTAGAGAACTACAATGAGCAGTTCTTC.

This clonotype came up many times. This sequence joins TRBV29-1 and TRBJ2-1; 9 nucleotides match TRBD1. J gave up 1 base and V 4 bases, and 5 bases lay outside the gene matches. Germline-derived CDR1 and CDR2 are SQVTM and ANQGSEA. This CDR3 spans 15 amino acids. CDR3 protein: CSVAGQGPSYNEQFF. CDR3 sequence (DNA): TGCAGCGTTGCCGGACAGGGGCCTTCCTACAATGAGCAGTTCTTC.